Listed below are T cell receptor beta chains from one sample, sequenced in a study of T-cell memory formation after mild COVID-19. Each CDR3 protein is one row after TCRdb ran MiXCR on the 5' RACE reads. This table holds about 390,000 distinct CDR3 sequences, more than 20% found once. The source material was PBMCs or a T cell subset sorted from them (not recorded which). These receptors originate from an adult woman who had mild COVID-19 (a few samples of this study predate the infection). Cell type and time point are not known. The CDR3 runs from the conserved cysteine through the conserved F or W. The D gene is left open where the match is weak. The listing skips clone size in some rows; elsewhere it reads once, few, many or a size class.

j_gene: TRBJ2-7
abundance: few
d_gene: TRBD1
v_gene: TRBV3-1
CDR3nt: TGTGCCAGCAGCCGGGGACAGGACTCCTACGAGCAGTACTTC
CDR3aa: CASSRGQDSYEQYF

j_gene: TRBJ2-2
abundance: NA
d_gene: NA
v_gene: TRBV6-5
CDR3nt: TGTGCCAGCAGCGAACATCCAAAGACCGGGGAGCTGTTTTTT
CDR3aa: CASSEHPKTGELFF

j_gene: TRBJ1-5
abundance: few
d_gene: NA
v_gene: TRBV7-8
CDR3nt: TGTGCCAGCAGCTTACTGACAGCCCATAGCAATCAGCCCCAGCATTTT
CDR3aa: CASSLLTAHSNQPQHF

j_gene: TRBJ2-4
abundance: NA
d_gene: TRBD1
v_gene: TRBV4-2
CDR3nt: TGTGCCAGCAGCCAAGGTAGAGACAGGGCTATTCAGTACTTC
CDR3aa: CASSQGRDRAIQYF

j_gene: TRBJ1-2
abundance: many
d_gene: NA
v_gene: TRBV12-3/TRBV12-4
CDR3nt: TGTGCCAGCAGCCTCGTTAACTATGGCTACACCTTC
CDR3aa: CASSLVNYGYTF

j_gene: TRBJ2-1
abundance: many
d_gene: NA
v_gene: TRBV5-1
CDR3nt: TGCGCCAGCAGCTTGGGTGGGGGAGATGAGCAGTTCTTC
CDR3aa: CASSLGGGDEQFF

j_gene: TRBJ1-5
abundance: NA
d_gene: NA
v_gene: TRBV5-6
CDR3nt: TGTGCCAGCAGCCTCATGGATCAGCCCCAGCATTTT
CDR3aa: CASSLMDQPQHF

j_gene: TRBJ2-2
abundance: once
d_gene: NA
v_gene: TRBV7-9
CDR3nt: TGTGCCAGCAGCTGGGCTAGCGTTATAAGCGGGGAGCTGTTTTTT
CDR3aa: CASSWASVISGELFF

j_gene: TRBJ1-5
abundance: NA
d_gene: NA
v_gene: TRBV24-1
CDR3nt: TGTGCCACCAGTGACCAGAGTCAGCCCCAGCATTTT
CDR3aa: CATSDQSQPQHF

j_gene: TRBJ1-1
abundance: few
d_gene: NA
v_gene: TRBV20-1
CDR3nt: TGCAGTGCTACAGGTGAAGCTTTCTTT
CDR3aa: CSATGEAFF

j_gene: TRBJ2-3
abundance: few
d_gene: TRBD2
v_gene: TRBV9
CDR3nt: TGTGCCAGCAGCTCCAGACTAGCCCCAGATACGCAGTATTTT
CDR3aa: CASSSRLAPDTQYF

j_gene: TRBJ2-7
abundance: NA
d_gene: TRBD2
v_gene: TRBV20-1
CDR3nt: TGCAGTGCTACCGGGACTAGCGGGACCTACGAGCAGTACTTC
CDR3aa: CSATGTSGTYEQYF

j_gene: TRBJ1-2
abundance: once
d_gene: NA
v_gene: TRBV5-1
CDR3nt: TGCGCCAGCAGCTTGGCCGGGGGCGGACAGTCAACTAACTATGGCTACACCTTC
CDR3aa: CASSLAGGGQSTNYGYTF

j_gene: TRBJ2-2
abundance: few
d_gene: TRBD2
v_gene: TRBV7-8
CDR3nt: TGTGCCAGCAGCCCGCGGGGGGGCGTAATCGGGGAGCTGTTTTTT
CDR3aa: CASSPRGGVIGELFF

j_gene: TRBJ1-2
abundance: NA
d_gene: TRBD1
v_gene: TRBV12-3/TRBV12-4
CDR3nt: TGTGCCAGCAGTTTAAACAGGGGAACCAACTATGGCTACACCTTC
CDR3aa: CASSLNRGTNYGYTF

j_gene: TRBJ2-1
abundance: few
d_gene: NA
v_gene: TRBV7-2
CDR3nt: TGTGCCAGCAGAGGGGCCAGCGGTCCGGGCAATGAGCAGTTCTTC
CDR3aa: CASRGASGPGNEQFF

j_gene: TRBJ1-4
abundance: NA
d_gene: NA
v_gene: TRBV30
CDR3nt: TGTGCCTGGAGTGAGGAACCGAGGGGGGAAAAACTGTTTTTT
CDR3aa: CAWSEEPRGEKLFF

j_gene: TRBJ2-5
abundance: few
d_gene: NA
v_gene: TRBV12-3/TRBV12-4
CDR3nt: TGTGCCAGCAGTACCGGACAGTTGGGACAAGAGACCCAGTACTTC
CDR3aa: CASSTGQLGQETQYF

j_gene: TRBJ2-5
abundance: few
d_gene: NA
v_gene: TRBV5-1
CDR3nt: TGCGCCAGCTATCCTTCTCGGGGGGCCAGGGAGACCCAGTACTTC
CDR3aa: CASYPSRGARETQYF

j_gene: TRBJ2-2
abundance: once
d_gene: NA
v_gene: TRBV29-1
CDR3nt: TGCAGCGTTGAATATAGAGCGACGGGGAACACCGGGGAGCTGTTTTTT
CDR3aa: CSVEYRATGNTGELFF

j_gene: TRBJ2-1
abundance: few
d_gene: TRBD1
v_gene: TRBV20-1
CDR3nt: TGCAGTGCAGGGACAGCCAACAATGAGCAGTTCTTC
CDR3aa: CSAGTANNEQFF

j_gene: TRBJ2-7
abundance: NA
d_gene: TRBD2
v_gene: TRBV2
CDR3nt: TGTGCCAGCAGCCCGGTGCTAGCGGGAGGGGAGCAGTACTTC
CDR3aa: CASSPVLAGGEQYF

j_gene: TRBJ2-1
abundance: NA
d_gene: TRBD2
v_gene: TRBV7-2
CDR3nt: TGTGCCAGCAGCTTAGCCCAGGTCGCGGGAGAGAGGTACAATGAGCAGTTCTTC
CDR3aa: CASSLAQVAGERYNEQFF

j_gene: TRBJ2-1
abundance: NA
d_gene: TRBD1
v_gene: TRBV18
CDR3nt: TGTGCCAGCTCACCACCGGGCAGGGGGCCCTACAATGAGCAGTTCTTC
CDR3aa: CASSPPGRGPYNEQFF

j_gene: TRBJ2-3
abundance: NA
d_gene: NA
v_gene: TRBV11-2
CDR3nt: TGTGCCAGCAGCTTAGTCCAGCGCACAGATACGCAGTATTTT
CDR3aa: CASSLVQRTDTQYF

j_gene: TRBJ1-1
abundance: few
d_gene: NA
v_gene: TRBV20-1
CDR3nt: TGCAGTGCTAGAGTCTGGGCCCTGACAGGAGATAACACTGAAGCTTTCTTT
CDR3aa: CSARVWALTGDNTEAFF

j_gene: TRBJ2-7
abundance: NA
d_gene: TRBD1
v_gene: TRBV5-1
CDR3nt: TGCGCCAGCAGCTCCCGACAGGGGCACTACGAGCAGTACTTC
CDR3aa: CASSSRQGHYEQYF

j_gene: TRBJ2-1
abundance: NA
d_gene: TRBD2
v_gene: TRBV7-6
CDR3nt: TGTGCCAGCAGCTCCACCGAAAGCGGGGGTGGGGATGAGCAGTTCTTC
CDR3aa: CASSSTESGGGDEQFF

j_gene: TRBJ2-4
abundance: NA
d_gene: NA
v_gene: TRBV3-1
CDR3nt: TGTGCCAGCAGCCAAGATACCAACATTCAGTACTTC
CDR3aa: CASSQDTNIQYF

j_gene: TRBJ1-1
abundance: NA
d_gene: TRBD1
v_gene: TRBV12-3/TRBV12-4
CDR3nt: TGTGCCAGCAGTCCCCGACAGGGAGAGACTGAAGCTTTCTTT
CDR3aa: CASSPRQGETEAFF

j_gene: TRBJ2-2
abundance: NA
d_gene: TRBD2
v_gene: TRBV5-4
CDR3nt: TGTGCCAGCAGCCCCTTATTTCTAGCGGGGGGGCCAGACACCGGGGAGCTGTTTTTT
CDR3aa: CASSPLFLAGGPDTGELFF

j_gene: TRBJ1-3
abundance: few
d_gene: NA
v_gene: TRBV13
CDR3nt: TGTGCCAGCAGCTATGGAAACACCATATATTTT
CDR3aa: CASSYGNTIYF

j_gene: TRBJ2-2
abundance: few
d_gene: TRBD2
v_gene: TRBV7-3
CDR3nt: TGTGCCAGCAGACTAGCGCAGAACACCGGGGAGCTGTTTTTT
CDR3aa: CASRLAQNTGELFF

j_gene: TRBJ2-3
abundance: NA
d_gene: TRBD2
v_gene: TRBV11-1
CDR3nt: TGTGCCAGCAGCTTATCGGGGCTAGCGGGATTATATACGCAGTATTTT
CDR3aa: CASSLSGLAGLYTQYF

j_gene: TRBJ2-4
abundance: NA
d_gene: NA
v_gene: TRBV7-7
CDR3nt: TGTGCCAGCAGACGTCTAGTGGTCATTCAGTACTTC
CDR3aa: CASRRLVVIQYF

j_gene: TRBJ2-7
abundance: NA
d_gene: NA
v_gene: TRBV20-1
CDR3nt: TGCAGTGCTAGAGAGGTGACAGACTACGAGCAGTACTTC
CDR3aa: CSAREVTDYEQYF

j_gene: TRBJ1-1
abundance: few
d_gene: NA
v_gene: TRBV7-3
CDR3nt: TGTGCCAGCAGCTTCTCCACGGCGAACACTGAAGCTTTCTTT
CDR3aa: CASSFSTANTEAFF

j_gene: TRBJ2-3
abundance: few
d_gene: TRBD2
v_gene: TRBV12-3/TRBV12-4
CDR3nt: TGTGCCAGCAGCAAGAAACTAGCGGGAGGGGGAGATACGCAGTATTTT
CDR3aa: CASSKKLAGGGDTQYF

j_gene: TRBJ2-2
abundance: NA
d_gene: TRBD2
v_gene: TRBV6-5
CDR3nt: TGTGCCAGCAGGGCCCAAGGAGCGGGAGTTTGGACCGGGGAGCTGTTTTTT
CDR3aa: CASRAQGAGVWTGELFF

j_gene: TRBJ2-1
abundance: many
d_gene: NA
v_gene: TRBV7-8
CDR3nt: TGTGCCAGCAGCCGCCCCCGGCGGAACAATGAGCAGTTCTTC
CDR3aa: CASSRPRRNNEQFF

j_gene: TRBJ2-7
abundance: NA
d_gene: NA
v_gene: TRBV29-1
CDR3nt: TGCAGCGTTGTCGAGGACACCACCTACGAGCAGTACTTC
CDR3aa: CSVVEDTTYEQYF

j_gene: TRBJ1-1
abundance: NA
d_gene: NA
v_gene: TRBV9
CDR3nt: TGTGCCAGCAGCCCTCGGGTAGACGTACGGAACACTGAAGCTTTCTTT
CDR3aa: CASSPRVDVRNTEAFF

j_gene: TRBJ2-7
abundance: few
d_gene: NA
v_gene: TRBV11-1
CDR3nt: TGTGCCAGCAGTTCAACCCCGCGTGTAGGGGAGCAGTACTTC
CDR3aa: CASSSTPRVGEQYF

j_gene: TRBJ2-7
abundance: NA
d_gene: TRBD2
v_gene: TRBV15
CDR3nt: TGTGCCACCAGCAGAGACGCTGCCGGGACTAGCGGAGTCTACGAGCAGTACTTC
CDR3aa: CATSRDAAGTSGVYEQYF

j_gene: TRBJ2-3
abundance: NA
d_gene: TRBD2
v_gene: TRBV5-1
CDR3nt: TGCGCCAGCAGAGCGGCTAGCGGGAGGACAGATACGCAGTATTTT
CDR3aa: CASRAASGRTDTQYF

j_gene: TRBJ1-1
abundance: NA
d_gene: NA
v_gene: TRBV18
CDR3nt: TGTGCCAGCTCACCCAGTAGGGAAGTGAACACTGAAGCTTTCTTT
CDR3aa: CASSPSREVNTEAFF

j_gene: TRBJ1-1
abundance: NA
d_gene: NA
v_gene: TRBV29-1
CDR3nt: TGCAGCGTTGAGGGGAGTTACACTGAAGCTTTCTTT
CDR3aa: CSVEGSYTEAFF

j_gene: TRBJ2-3
abundance: few
d_gene: NA
v_gene: TRBV18
CDR3nt: TGTGCCAGCTCACCACCTCTCCGAAGCCATATCACAGATACGCAGTATTTT
CDR3aa: CASSPPLRSHITDTQYF

j_gene: TRBJ2-1
abundance: NA
d_gene: TRBD2
v_gene: TRBV7-9
CDR3nt: TGTGCCAGCAGCCTGGCCGGACTAGCGGGAGTCAATGAGCAGTTCTTC
CDR3aa: CASSLAGLAGVNEQFF

j_gene: TRBJ2-5
abundance: few
d_gene: NA
v_gene: TRBV6-5
CDR3nt: TGTGCCAGTACTCAGGGGTGGCAAGAGACCCAGTACTTC
CDR3aa: CASTQGWQETQYF

j_gene: TRBJ2-3
abundance: few
d_gene: TRBD2
v_gene: TRBV7-3
CDR3nt: TGTGCCAGCAGCCGTCTACTCCTTAGCGGGAGGGCGACTAGCACAGATACGCAGTATTTT
CDR3aa: CASSRLLLSGRATSTDTQYF

j_gene: TRBJ2-1
abundance: NA
d_gene: NA
v_gene: TRBV5-1
CDR3nt: TGCGCCAGCAGCTTGAGCAGGGTAAATGAGCAGTTCTTC
CDR3aa: CASSLSRVNEQFF

j_gene: TRBJ2-3
abundance: NA
d_gene: NA
v_gene: TRBV10-3
CDR3nt: TGTGCCATCAGTGAGTTGGGACCGCTTTCGGAGCAGTATTTT
CDR3aa: CAISELGPLSEQYF

j_gene: TRBJ1-1
abundance: NA
d_gene: NA
v_gene: TRBV5-1
CDR3nt: TGCGCCAGCAGCGTAAGACTTGGGGACACTGAAGCTTTCTTT
CDR3aa: CASSVRLGDTEAFF

j_gene: TRBJ1-1
abundance: NA
d_gene: TRBD1
v_gene: TRBV27
CDR3nt: TGTGCCAGCAGAACGGGACAGTTGAACACTGAAGCTTTCTTT
CDR3aa: CASRTGQLNTEAFF